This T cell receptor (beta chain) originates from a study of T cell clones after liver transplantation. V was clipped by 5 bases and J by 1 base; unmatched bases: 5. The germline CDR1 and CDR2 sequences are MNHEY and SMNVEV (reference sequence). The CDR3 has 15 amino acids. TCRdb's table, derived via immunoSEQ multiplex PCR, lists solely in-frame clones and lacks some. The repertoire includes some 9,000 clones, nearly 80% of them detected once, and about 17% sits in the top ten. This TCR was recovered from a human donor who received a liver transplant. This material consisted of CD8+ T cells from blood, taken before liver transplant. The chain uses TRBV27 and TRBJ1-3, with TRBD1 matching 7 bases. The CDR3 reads CASSHRGVSGNTIYF. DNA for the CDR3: TGTGCCAGCAGTCACAGGGGAGTATCTGGAAACACCATATATTTT.